This T cell receptor (beta chain) was documented in a study of Ad26.COV2.S vaccination and SARS-CoV-2 variants. Study-level background: Participant was drawn from the COV1001 Ad26.COV2.S trial arm.

This clone is a singleton in its sample. Its antigen is as yet unknown. The data were produced by immunoSEQ multiplex PCR, yet TCRdb's version contains in-frame clones alone and is incomplete. The repertoire holds approximately 410,000 clones, with roughly 88% as singletons. Treatment described: 15 to 20 received Ad26.COV2.S at low or high dose, single or two shots; 5 received placebo; per-sample allocation not given. Day 63 after the first vaccine or placebo injection was the time point for sampling. Study-wide findings and caveats: CD8+ and CD4+ T cells specific for spike reportedly responded with substantial breadth after vaccination.

Germline CDR1 is MNHEY and CDR2 is SVGAGI. V was shortened by 0 bases and J by 0 bases, with 8 bases between the two germline ends. The CDR3 has 15 residues. The rearrangement uses TRBV6-5 and TRBJ1-2; no firm D call. The clonotype was recovered from a person between 18 and 65 years old who received the Ad26.COV2.S COVID-19 vaccine or a placebo. The specimen was peripheral blood, collected in a trial of Ad26.COV2.S vaccine versus placebo. CDR3 bases: TGTGCCAGCAGTTACTCGACCTGGACTAACTATGGCTACACCTTC. Encoded protein: CASSYSTWTNYGYTF.